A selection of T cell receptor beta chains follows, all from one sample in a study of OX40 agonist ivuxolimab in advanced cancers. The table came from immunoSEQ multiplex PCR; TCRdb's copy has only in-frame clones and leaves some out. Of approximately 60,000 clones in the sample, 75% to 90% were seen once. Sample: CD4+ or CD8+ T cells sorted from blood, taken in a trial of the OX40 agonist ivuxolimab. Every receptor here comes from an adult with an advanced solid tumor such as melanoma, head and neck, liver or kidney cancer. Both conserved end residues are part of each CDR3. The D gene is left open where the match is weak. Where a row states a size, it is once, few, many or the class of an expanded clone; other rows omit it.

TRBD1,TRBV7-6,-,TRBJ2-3,TGTGCCAGCAGCTTAGCAGGGGGCGCAGGGTTTGGAGATACGCAGTATTTT,CASSLAGGAGFGDTQYF
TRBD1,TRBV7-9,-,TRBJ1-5,TGTGCCAGCAGCTCCGACAGGGGTCAGCCCCAGCATTTT,CASSSDRGQPQHF
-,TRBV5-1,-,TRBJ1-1,TGCGCCAGCAGCTCGTTACTCGGGACTGAAGCTTTCTTT,CASSSLLGTEAFF
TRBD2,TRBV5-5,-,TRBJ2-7,TGTGCCACTGCACTAGCGGGATTAAGCTCCTACGAGCAGTACTTC,CATALAGLSSYEQYF
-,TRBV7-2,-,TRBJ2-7,TGTGCCAGCAGCTTGACCTGGGGGGCCTACGAGCAGTACTTC,CASSLTWGAYEQYF
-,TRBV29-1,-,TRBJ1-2,TGCAGCGTTGACACGGGAAACTATGGCTACACCTTC,CSVDTGNYGYTF
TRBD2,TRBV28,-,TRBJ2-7,TGTGCCAGCAGTTTCCCCTGGGGAGGGAGCCCCTACGAGCAGTACTTC,CASSFPWGGSPYEQYF
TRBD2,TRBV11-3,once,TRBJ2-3,TGTGCCAGCAGCTTTCGGGGGACTAGCGGCACAGATACGCAGTATTTT,CASSFRGTSGTDTQYF
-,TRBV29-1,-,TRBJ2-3,TGCAGCGTCAGGGCTGATACGCAGTATTTT,CSVRADTQYF
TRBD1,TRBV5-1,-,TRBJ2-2,TGCGCCAGCAGTATCCAGGGGGACGGGGAGCTGTTTTTT,CASSIQGDGELFF
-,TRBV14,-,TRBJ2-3,TGTGCCAGCAGCCAGTTGGGGGGCCCAGATACGCAGTATTTT,CASSQLGGPDTQYF
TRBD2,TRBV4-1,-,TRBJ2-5,TGCGCCAGCAGCCAATCTTTGCTAGCGGGAGTGGAGACCCAGTACTTC,CASSQSLLAGVETQYF
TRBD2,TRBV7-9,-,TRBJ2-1,TGTGCCAGCAGCCCCAGCGGGAGCGGCAATGAGCAGTTCTTC,CASSPSGSGNEQFF
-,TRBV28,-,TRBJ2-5,TGTGCCAGCAGTTCGACGACAGGTCAAGAGACCCAGTACTTC,CASSSTTGQETQYF
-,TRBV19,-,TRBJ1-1,TGTGCCAGTAGTAAGAGCCATAAGGGAACTGAAGCTTTCTTT,CASSKSHKGTEAFF
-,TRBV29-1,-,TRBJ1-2,TGCAGCGCACAGGGTAGAGACTATGGCTACACCTTC,CSAQGRDYGYTF
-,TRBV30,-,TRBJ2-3,TGTGCCTGGAGTGTACCAATAGCGGCTAGCACAGATACGCAGTATTTT,CAWSVPIAASTDTQYF
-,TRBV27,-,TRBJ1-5,TGTGCCAGCAGTACTCGACAGGCCTCAGGGCCCCAGCATTTT,CASSTRQASGPQHF
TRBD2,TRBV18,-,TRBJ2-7,TGTGCCAGCTCACTCAGCGGGAGTTCCTACGAGCAGTACTTC,CASSLSGSSYEQYF
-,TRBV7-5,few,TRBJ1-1,TGTGTCCGACTATACCGAGTCACTGAAGCTTTCTTT,CVRLYRVTEAFF
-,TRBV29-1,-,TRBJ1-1,TGCAGCGTTACCCGGGGAAGGAACACTGAAGCTTTCTTT,CSVTRGRNTEAFF
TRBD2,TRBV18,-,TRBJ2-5,TGTGCCAGCTCTCCGGACGCTAGCGGGAGAGTCGACTTC,CASSPDASGRVDF
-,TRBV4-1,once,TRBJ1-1,TGCGCCAGCAGCCAAACTATATTAAGGTTCACTGAAGCTTTCTTT,CASSQTILRFTEAFF
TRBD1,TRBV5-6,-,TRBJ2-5,TGTGCCAGCAGCTCGGGACAGGGAGAGACCCAGTACTTC,CASSSGQGETQYF
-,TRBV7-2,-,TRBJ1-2,-,CASSFGVGATF
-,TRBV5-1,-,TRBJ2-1,TGCGCCAGCAGCTTGGCCCCGCCGGGGGCGAATGAGCAGTTCTTC,CASSLAPPGANEQFF
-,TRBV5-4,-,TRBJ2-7,TGTGCCAGCAGCTTGGATGGGGGGCCATTGTACTTC,CASSLDGGPLYF
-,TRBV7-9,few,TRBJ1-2,TGTGCCAGCAGCTTAGCCGCGGGGCCCTACTATGGCTACACCTTC,CASSLAAGPYYGYTF
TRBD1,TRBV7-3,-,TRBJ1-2,TGTGCCAGCAGCTCGACAGGGTACGACTACACCTTC,CASSSTGYDYTF
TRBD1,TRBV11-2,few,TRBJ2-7,TGTGCCAGCAGCTCAACAGGGGAGTACGAGCAGTACTTC,CASSSTGEYEQYF
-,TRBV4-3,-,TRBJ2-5,TGCGCCAGCAGCCACCGGTTGAGTCGGGGGCCCGAATCGTACCAAGAGACCCAGTACTTC,CASSHRLSRGPESYQETQYF
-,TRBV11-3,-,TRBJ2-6,TGTGCCAGCAGCTTAGGGCAGGGGACCGGGGCCAACGTCCTGACTTTC,CASSLGQGTGANVLTF
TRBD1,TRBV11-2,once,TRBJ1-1,TGTGCCAGCAGCACTACGACAGGGGAAGGCACTGAAGCTTTCTTT,CASSTTTGEGTEAFF
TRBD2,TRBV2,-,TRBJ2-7,TGTGCCAGCAGTGCGGGACTAGCGGGGGGGCTTGACGAGCAGTACTTC,CASSAGLAGGLDEQYF
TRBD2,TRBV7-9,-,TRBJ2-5,TGTGCCAGCAGCCGGATTAGCGGGAGGGGAGAGACCCAGTACTTC,CASSRISGRGETQYF
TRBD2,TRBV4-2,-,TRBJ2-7,TGTGCCAGCAGCCAAGGACTAGCGGGATTCTTGGCCACCTACGAGCAGTACTTC,CASSQGLAGFLATYEQYF
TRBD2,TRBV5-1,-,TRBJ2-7,TGCGCCAGCAGCGGGGGACTAGCCGTCAACGAGCAGTACTTC,CASSGGLAVNEQYF
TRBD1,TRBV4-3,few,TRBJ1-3,TGCGCCAGCAGCCCGACAGGGACGGGTAGAAACACCATATATTTT,CASSPTGTGRNTIYF
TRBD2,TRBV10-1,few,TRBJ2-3,TGCGCCAGCAGTCCTCGACTAGCGGGACCGGCAGATACGCAGTATTTT,CASSPRLAGPADTQYF
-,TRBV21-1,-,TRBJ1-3,TGTGCCAGCAGCAAAGGTACAGGGAGATTTGGAAACACCATATATTTT,CASSKGTGRFGNTIYF
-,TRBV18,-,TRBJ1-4,TGTGCCAGCTCACCGCCAGTCACAGGAATTGGGCTGTTTTTT,CASSPPVTGIGLFF
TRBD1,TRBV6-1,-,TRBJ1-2,TGTGCCAGCAGCCGGGACAGGGATCTCTACACCTTC,CASSRDRDLYTF
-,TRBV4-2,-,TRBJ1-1,TGTGCCAGCAGCCGCGGGGACTCCCCTGAAGCTTTCTTT,CASSRGDSPEAFF
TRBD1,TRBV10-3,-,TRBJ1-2,TGTGCCATCAGTGAAGGACAGGGGCGAGGCTACACCTTC,CAISEGQGRGYTF
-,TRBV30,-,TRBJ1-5,TGTGCCTGGAGTGGGGGGGCTCAGCCCCAGCATTTT,CAWSGGAQPQHF
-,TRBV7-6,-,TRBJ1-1,TGTGCCAGCAGCTTAGCGCAGGGAGGAGGAGGGACTGAAGCTTTCTTT,CASSLAQGGGGTEAFF
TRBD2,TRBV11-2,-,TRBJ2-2,TGTGCCAGCAGCCCGACGGAAGGCGGGGGATGGACCGGGGAGCTGTTTTTT,CASSPTEGGGWTGELFF
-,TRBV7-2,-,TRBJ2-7,TGTGCCAGCAGCCCCCAGTTCGAGCAGTACTTC,CASSPQFEQYF
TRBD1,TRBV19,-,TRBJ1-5,TGTGCCAGTAGTGTTAGGACAGGGTCTCCTATAAGCAATCAGCCCCAGCATTTT,CASSVRTGSPISNQPQHF
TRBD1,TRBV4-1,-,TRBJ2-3,TGCGCCAGCAGCCAAGAAACGACAGGGGATGCAGATACGCAGTATTTT,CASSQETTGDADTQYF
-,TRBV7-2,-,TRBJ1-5,TGTGCCAGCAGCTTAGATTTCAATCAGCCCCAGCATTTT,CASSLDFNQPQHF
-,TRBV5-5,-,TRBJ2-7,TGTGCCAGCAGCTTATACACTACCGGCGGGAACTCCTACGAGCAGTACTTC,CASSLYTTGGNSYEQYF
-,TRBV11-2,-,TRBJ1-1,TGTGCCAGCAGCCCCGGGATTTCGAACACTGAAGCTTTCTTT,CASSPGISNTEAFF
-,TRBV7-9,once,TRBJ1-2,TGTGCCAGCAGCCCCAGAGGCGGGCCCGGAACCTATGGCTACACCTTC,CASSPRGGPGTYGYTF
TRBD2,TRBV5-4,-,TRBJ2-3,TGTGCCAGCAGCCGTACGGCGGGAGGCCTGGTTACTACGCAGTATTTT,CASSRTAGGLVTTQYF